Following are 18 T cell receptor beta chains from one sample sequenced in a study of cytomegalovirus exposure and HLA in healthy donors. Generated by immunoSEQ multiplex PCR, the TCRdb table keeps only in-frame clones and is missing some. The table shows over 100,000 clones, with over 75% occurring only once. The source material was PBMCs. These receptors were collected from a woman between 18 and 29 years old in good health and CMV-seropositive.

For the CDR3, the DNA is TGTGCCAGCCAGGGGAGGGCCGAGCAGTACTTC. It translates to CASQGRAEQYF. The chain combines TRBV5-8 with TRBJ2-7; D is perhaps TRBD2 (7 bases). The germline gives CDR1 SGHTS, CDR2 YDEGEE. V was shortened by 7 bases and J by 6 bases, with 11 bases between the two germline ends. The CDR3 sequence is 11 residues long.

The chain recombines TRBV7-2 with TRBJ2-3; the D gene is possibly TRBD1 (6 bases). Per the germline V gene, CDR1 is SGHTA and CDR2 is FQGNSA. The CDR3 sequence is 15 residues long. Trimming removed 5 bases from V and 6 bases from J, with 18 bases in between. This CDR3 reads CASSPDWAQGDTQYF. Here the CDR3 DNA reads TGTGCCAGCAGCCCGGACTGGGCCCAGGGGGATACGCAGTATTTT.

This clone was observed a handful of times. This chain connects TRBV9 to TRBJ1-2; tentative D call: TRBD1 (5 bases). The CDR3 covers 15 residues. With 0 bases removed from V and 8 bases from J, the gap between germline ends came to 17 bases. The V gene's germline CDR1 is SGDLS and CDR2 YYNGEE. This CDR3 reads CASSVGSGPGGGYTF. CDR3 nucleotides: TGTGCCAGCAGCGTAGGGTCAGGACCTGGGGGGGGCTACACCTTC.

CDR3 nucleotide sequence: TGTGCCAGCAGTGATTGGGCAGGGGATCCGGAAGCTTTCTTT. Amino acid sequence: CASSDWAGDPEAFF. This chain uses TRBV25-1 with TRBJ1-1, with a possible D match to TRBD1 (6 bases). V shed 3 bases and J shed 8 bases, with 16 bases lying between them. This CDR3 spans 14 amino acids. CDR1 MGHDK and CDR2 SYGVNS come from the germline V gene.

This clone was seen a few times. This chain joins TRBV6-4 and TRBJ2-3, with TRBD2 identical over 10 bases. The germline CDR1 and CDR2 sequences are MRHNA and SNTAGT. Unmatched junction bases numbered 6, after V lost 3 bases and J lost 6 bases. The CDR3 loop spans 15 amino acids. CDR3 in amino acids: CASSEERGGPDTQYF. CDR3 bases: TGTGCCAGCAGTGAGGAGCGGGGGGGCCCCGATACGCAGTATTTT.

The count of this clone is one. The chain joins TRBV4-2 to TRBJ1-1; a weak D match, TRBD1 (6 bases). In germline, CDR1 is LGHNA, CDR2 YNFKEQ. The CDR3 covers 15 residues. V lost 7 bases and J lost 2, with 17 bases in between. CDR3 nucleotide sequence: TGTGCCAGCAAGCCGGGAACAGGGCGTAACACTGAAGCTTTCTTT. This gives the protein CASKPGTGRNTEAFF.

A remark on this clone: At the DNA level, this CDR3 is encoded by other sequences in the same sample as well. The chain uses TRBV6-1 and TRBJ2-7, with D perhaps matching TRBD1 (6 bases). Germline-derived CDR1 and CDR2 are MNHNS and SASEGT. The CDR3 is made up of 12 amino acids. The V end was cut by 9 bases, the J end by 1 base, with 10 bases between. CDR3 protein: CASSTGSYEQYF. As DNA, the CDR3 is TGTGCCAGTTCGACAGGTTCCTACGAGCAGTACTTC.

This chain uses TRBV7-3 with TRBJ2-1; 8 bases fit TRBD1. The V segment lost 5 bases and the J segment 2 bases; nucleotides outside the gene matches: 5. In germline, CDR1 is SGHTA, CDR2 FQGTGA. This CDR3 is built from 15 residues. The chain's CDR3 is CASSLGTGPYNEQFF. CDR3 nucleotides: TGTGCCAGCAGCCTCGGGACAGGTCCCTACAATGAGCAGTTCTTC.

V and J are TRBV4-1 and TRBJ1-2, with 11 positions matching TRBD1. CDR1 is MGHRA, CDR2 YSYEKL, per germline. The CDR3 contains 16 residues. The V and J ends lost 7 bases and 6 bases, in that order; junction bases with no gene match: 13. The CDR3 coding sequence is TGCGCCAGCAACCTTTACCGGGACAGGGGGTTCAATGGCTACACCTTC. This gives the protein CASNLYRDRGFNGYTF.

CDR3 DNA sequence: TGCAGCGTGCAACCGGGACAGGGGGGCTACGAGCAGTACTTC. Translating gives CSVQPGQGGYEQYF. The chain recombines TRBV29-1 with TRBJ2-7, with TRBD1 matching 11 bases. V trimming: 6 bases; J trimming: 3 bases; junction bases outside the gene matches: 7. The V gene's germline CDR1 is SQVTM and CDR2 ANQGSEA. The CDR3 runs 14 residues.

The genes are TRBV14 and TRBJ1-1, with D uncertain. CDR3 size: 17 residues. The V end lost 2 bases, the J end lost 4 bases, and 20 bases lay between the germline ends. Germline V gives CDR1 SGHDN, CDR2 FVKESK. The CDR3 bases are TGTGCCAGCAGCCAAACGCGGAGAAGATTTCACGGCACTGAAGCTTTCTTT. The encoded protein is CASSQTRRRFHGTEAFF.

This clone has a single count. J is TRBJ2-5 and V is TRBV5-1; TRBD1 agrees at 11 bases. Germline V gene lookup returns CDR1 SGHRS and CDR2 YFSETQ. Germline trimming cut 3 bases from V and 4 bases from J; bases unmatched to any gene: 8. The CDR3 extends over 16 amino acids. The CDR3 reads CASSSAGTGGGETQYF. DNA for the CDR3: TGCGCCAGCAGCTCGGCCGGGACAGGGGGTGGAGAGACCCAGTACTTC.

This clone was counted once. The rearrangement uses TRBV15 and TRBJ1-2; D is uncertain. Per germline, CDR1 LNHNV and CDR2 YYDKDF (reference sequence). This CDR3 has 15 amino acids. Deletions cut 0 bases from V and 8 bases from J, with 16 bases between. DNA of the CDR3: TGTGCCACCAGCAGAGACTTCGATTCTCTGAGGGGCTACACCTTC. It translates to CATSRDFDSLRGYTF.

V and J are TRBV7-6 and TRBJ2-1; the match to TRBD1 covers 8 bases. There are 17 residues in the CDR3. J gave up 4 bases and V 3 bases, and 11 bases lay outside the gene matches. The germline V gene has CDR1 SGHVS and CDR2 FNYEAQ. The CDR3 nucleotides read TGTGCCAGCAGCTTTTATGTAGGGACAGGACCTTACAATGAGCAGTTCTTC. Protein: CASSFYVGTGPYNEQFF.

CDR3 sequence (DNA): TGTGCCAGCAGTGATCCCGACAGTGTCACTGAAGCTTTCTTT. Translated, it gives CASSDPDSVTEAFF. V gene TRBV2 combines with J gene TRBJ1-1; perhaps TRBD1 as D (5 bases). CDR1 is SNHLY and CDR2 is FYNNEI in the germline V gene. Trimming took off 3 bases at V and 4 bases at J, with 12 bases between the two ends. There are 14 residues in the CDR3.

The chain joins TRBV29-1 to TRBJ2-7, with 8 bases lining up with TRBD1. Germline loops: CDR1 SQVTM, CDR2 ANQGSEA. The CDR3 totals 12 residues. The J segment lost 3 bases and the V segment lost 6 bases, leaving 4 bases of the junction unmatched. CDR3 sequence (DNA): TGCAGCGTGAGGGACAGGCTCTACGAGCAGTACTTC. Its translation is CSVRDRLYEQYF.

The V gene is TRBV2, the J gene TRBJ1-4; D is perhaps TRBD1 (6 bases). Germline assignment: CDR1 SNHLY and CDR2 FYNNEI. This CDR3 comprises 14 residues. The V gene lost 6 bases and the J gene lost 8 bases, with 16 bases spanning the gap. The CDR3 DNA reads TGTGCCAGCAGCAGGAACAGGGACGGGGAAAAACTGTTTTTT. It encodes CASSRNRDGEKLFF.

The chain carries TRBV11-2 and TRBJ2-7; no clear D. Trimming removed 1 base at V and 3 bases at J, with 13 bases between. CDR1 is SGHAT, CDR2 FQNNGV, per germline. This CDR3 has 15 amino acids. Written as DNA, the CDR3 is TGTGCCAGCAGCTTAGTAGGCAGGAAGAACTACGAGCAGTACTTC. This codes for CASSLVGRKNYEQYF.